Following are 32 T cell receptor beta chains from one sample sequenced in a study of CD8 T cells in Susac syndrome. RNA in amounts of roughly 0.5 to 1 ug was reverse transcribed with random hexamers. TCRdb ran MiXCR on the immunoSEQ multiplex PCR reads and lists one entry per CDR3 protein. Altogether approximately 180,000 distinct CDR3 sequences are present, approximately 94% being singletons, with the ten largest covering under 0.095%. Sample: CD4+ T cells from PBMCs. The receptors shown here come from a human donor with multiple sclerosis.

The V gene is TRBV29-1, the J gene TRBJ2-5; 8 bases agree with TRBD2. CDR1 and CDR2 (germline): SQVTM, ANQGSEA. V shed 6 bases and J 4 bases; nucleotides not matched to a gene: 7. This CDR3 is 13 amino acids long. This chain's CDR3 is CSVFSGAGETQYF. The CDR3 DNA reads as TGCAGCGTCTTTAGCGGGGCCGGAGAGACCCAGTACTTC. Complete variable domain (other parts from reference TRBV29-1 and TRBJ2-5): SAVISQKPSRDICQRGTSLTIQCQVDSQVTMMFWYRQQPGQSLTLIATANQGSEATYESGFVIDKFPISRPNLTFSTLTVSNMSPEDSSIYLCSVFSGAGETQYFGPGTRLLVL.

The chain combines TRBV27 with TRBJ2-2; no firm D call. Per germline, CDR1 MNHEY and CDR2 SMNVEV (reference sequence). V lost 8 bases and J lost 7, with 8 bases in between. The CDR3 has 11 residues. CDR3 loop: CASLGFGELFF. The CDR3 coding sequence is TGTGCCAGCTTGGGGTTCGGGGAGCTGTTTTTT.

V gene TRBV15 combines with J gene TRBJ2-7; no clear D. The CDR3 sequence is 14 residues long. The germline gives CDR1 LNHNV, CDR2 YYDKDF (reference sequence). Trimming cost V 5 bases and J 9 bases, with 20 bases left between them. In nucleotides, the CDR3 is TGTGCCACCAGCCACCCCTATAGGCTCGGCCTGCAGTACTTC. Its protein is CATSHPYRLGLQYF.

This sequence joins TRBV28 and TRBJ2-5, with D unclear. This CDR3 is built from 13 residues. The germline CDR1 and CDR2 sequences are MDHEN and SYDVKM. V was cut by 3 bases and J by 0 bases, with 5 bases left in between. Written as DNA, the CDR3 is TGTGCCAGCAGTTTTATTTACCAAGAGACCCAGTACTTC. This gives the protein CASSFIYQETQYF. Full variable domain (outside the CDR3, taken from reference TRBV28 and TRBJ2-5): DVKVTQSSRYLVKRTGEKVFLECVQDMDHENMFWYRQDPGLGLRLIYFSYDVKMKEKGDIPEGYSVSREKKERFSLILESASTNQTSMYLCASSFIYQETQYFGPGTRLLVL.

The chain recombines TRBV29-1 with TRBJ2-1; 11 bases align to TRBD2. V trimming: 4 bases; J trimming: 10 bases; junction bases outside the gene matches: 12. Germline values: CDR1 SQVTM, CDR2 ANQGSEA. The CDR3 is 15 residues long. The CDR3 DNA is TGCAGCGTTGCCTCCCTTAGCGGGGGGGCAGGGGAGCAGTTCTTC. It encodes CSVASLSGGAGEQFF.

J is TRBJ2-1 and V is TRBV12-3 or TRBV12-4, with D unclear. The V end lost 8 bases, the J end lost 0 bases, and 8 bases lay between the germline ends. The CDR3 totals 13 residues. For the CDR3, the DNA is TGTGCCAGCGCTCGGAGCTCCTACAATGAGCAGTTCTTC. Protein product: CASARSSYNEQFF.

The genes are TRBV12-3 or TRBV12-4 and TRBJ1-4; D unresolved. This CDR3 has 14 amino acids. Trimming cost V 6 bases and J 7 bases, with 15 bases left between them. The CDR3 spells CASSRPRTGEKLFF. The DNA for the CDR3 is TGTGCCAGCAGCCGACCCCGGACGGGTGAAAAACTGTTTTTT.

This rearrangement joins TRBV7-2 to TRBJ1-5, with TRBD1 identical over 7 bases. V was pared by 3 bases and J by 3 bases, with 5 bases of the junction left unmatched. There are 15 residues in the CDR3. Germline CDR1 SGHTA, CDR2 FQGNSA. The CDR3 bases are TGTGCCAGCAGCTTGGACAGGTCTTTCAATCAGCCCCAGCATTTT. Translating it yields CASSLDRSFNQPQHF.

CDR3 nucleotides: TGTGCCACCAGCAGAGGTGACAGGGCTTCGACTAGCACAGATACGCAGTATTTT. This gives the protein CATSRGDRASTSTDTQYF. The chain combines TRBV15 with TRBJ2-3, with TRBD1 matching 7 bases. With V trimmed by 1 base and J by 0 bases, 10 bases remained unmatched. Germline V lookup: CDR1 LNHNV, CDR2 YYDKDF (reference sequence). CDR3 length equals 18 residues.

V is TRBV4-2 and J is TRBJ2-3; 12 nucleotides agree with TRBD2. This CDR3 has 16 residues. Germline CDR1 reads LGHNA; CDR2 reads YNFKEQ. After removal of 3 bases from V and 2 bases from J, the junction contained 3 bases not matched to a gene. CDR3 region: CASSHLAGGTTDTQYF. CDR3 DNA: TGTGCCAGCAGCCATCTAGCGGGGGGGACCACAGATACGCAGTATTTT.

V gene TRBV12-3 or TRBV12-4 combines with J gene TRBJ2-5; D remains unclear. The ends were cut back, 7 bases at V and 5 bases at J, with 11 bases in the middle. The CDR3 totals 12 residues. CDR3: CASTRRPETQYF. CDR3 sequence (DNA): TGTGCCAGCACCAGAAGACCTGAGACCCAGTACTTC.

This sequence joins TRBV29-1 and TRBJ2-7; maybe TRBD2 (6 bases). In germline, CDR1 is SQVTM, CDR2 ANQGSEA. Trimming pared 5 bases from V and 0 bases from J, leaving 11 bases between. This CDR3 contains 13 residues. The CDR3 DNA reads TGCAGCGTTTCTCCGGGAGTCTCCTACGAGCAGTACTTC. Translating gives CSVSPGVSYEQYF.

V and J are TRBV12-5 and TRBJ2-3, with 14 bases fitting TRBD2. CDR3 length: 19 amino acids. V shed 1 base, J shed 3 bases, and the junction held 9 bases outside the gene matches. CDR1 LGHNT and CDR2 FRNRAP come from the germline V gene. The CDR3: CASGLALLTSGGATDTQYF. The DNA of the CDR3 is TGTGCTAGTGGTTTGGCGCTCCTGACTAGCGGGGGGGCTACAGATACGCAGTATTTT.

This chain links TRBV30 with TRBJ1-5; 7 positions agree with TRBD1. The CDR3 runs to 14 residues. Germline V lookup: CDR1 GTSNPN, CDR2 SVGIG (reference sequence). After removal of 2 bases from V and 4 bases from J, the junction contained 5 bases not matched to a gene. The CDR3 region is CAWSLEGANQPQHF. The CDR3 DNA is TGTGCCTGGAGTCTTGAGGGGGCGAATCAGCCCCAGCATTTT.

This sequence joins TRBV29-1 and TRBJ1-1, with 10 bases lining up with TRBD1. With 7 bases clipped from V and 5 bases from J, the junction kept 1 base outside the gene matches. This CDR3 spans 11 amino acids. Germline V lookup: CDR1 SQVTM, CDR2 ANQGSEA. The CDR3 coding sequence is TGCAGCGGGACAGGGGGAACTGAAGCTTTCTTT. It specifies CSGTGGTEAFF.

The gene calls are TRBV10-3 and TRBJ1-5; D may be TRBD1 (6 bases). The ends were cut back, 6 bases at V and 4 bases at J, with 16 bases in the middle. Germline V CDR1 and CDR2: ENHRY, SYGVKD. The CDR3 is 15 amino acids. The CDR3 DNA reads TGTGCCATCAGCGACGGGCGGACAGAAAATCAGCCCCAGCATTTT. Translating gives CAISDGRTENQPQHF.

This clonotype has a single count. The chain has TRBV10-2 and TRBJ1-6; no clear D gene. V dropped 5 bases and J dropped 0 bases, with 2 bases sitting between them. Looked up from germline, CDR1 is WSHSY and CDR2 is SAAADI. This CDR3 has 13 amino acids. The CDR3 is CASSHSYNSPLHF. As DNA, the CDR3 is TGCGCCAGCAGTCACTCCTATAATTCACCCCTCCACTTT.

The V and J genes are TRBV3-1 and TRBJ1-2; 7 bases map to TRBD1. V was clipped by 0 bases and J by 5 bases; unmatched bases: 0. Germline V gene lookup returns CDR1 LGHDT and CDR2 YNNKEL (reference sequence). The CDR3 consists of 13 residues. CDR3 DNA sequence: TGTGCCAGCAGCCAAGAGACAGGGTATGGCTACACCTTC. Encoded protein: CASSQETGYGYTF.

The rearrangement uses TRBV27 and TRBJ1-1; D gene uncertain. The germline V and J ends were trimmed by 1 base and 2 bases, with 8 bases remaining between them. This CDR3 contains 14 residues. In germline, CDR1 is MNHEY, CDR2 SMNVEV (reference sequence). CDR3 sequence reads: CASSLLRGNTEAFF. DNA of the CDR3: TGTGCCAGCAGTTTATTACGGGGAAACACTGAAGCTTTCTTT.

The rearrangement joins TRBV20-1 to TRBJ2-5; D not resolved. Germline V gene sequence: CDR1 DFQATT, CDR2 SNEGSKA (reference sequence). The CDR3 loop spans 14 amino acids. The V and J ends lost 3 bases and 2 bases respectively, with 13 bases between them. CDR3 DNA sequence: TGCAGTGCTAGCTCATTAGCCATACAAGAGACCCAGTACTTC. This codes for CSASSLAIQETQYF.

The genes are TRBV6-2 or TRBV6-3 and TRBJ2-7, with 12 bases that match TRBD2. This CDR3 has 14 residues. Germline CDR1 reads MNHEY; CDR2 reads SVGEGT. Trimming at V came to 5 bases and at J to 9 bases, leaving 8 bases not matched to a gene. The CDR3 loop is CASSGLAGWKAQYF. The CDR3 nucleotides are TGTGCCAGCAGTGGACTAGCGGGATGGAAGGCGCAGTACTTC.

This chain uses TRBV20-1 with TRBJ2-7; TRBD2 agrees at 15 bases. V shed 6 bases, J shed 6 bases, and the junction held 6 bases outside the gene matches. The CDR3 extends over 14 amino acids. Germline lookup yields CDR1 DFQATT and CDR2 SNEGSKA (reference sequence). As DNA, the CDR3 is TGCAGTGCCCCGGGACTAGCGGGGGGCTCCGAGCAGTACTTC. Its protein is CSAPGLAGGSEQYF.

This clonotype occurred a few times. The chain employs TRBV27 and TRBJ1-6; D unresolved. Germline V gives CDR1 MNHEY, CDR2 SMNVEV (reference sequence). The V end was cut by 6 bases, the J end by 8 bases, with 17 bases between. CDR3 length: 15 amino acids. This chain's CDR3 is CASSYLLRSDSPLHF. CDR3 DNA: TGTGCCAGCAGCTACCTTCTTAGGTCGGATTCACCCCTCCACTTT.

The chain is built from TRBV4-1 and TRBJ2-2; D may correspond to TRBD1 or TRBD2 (5 bases each). The CDR3 has 16 amino acids. Germline V gene lookup returns CDR1 MGHRA and CDR2 YSYEKL. V shed 0 bases and J shed 3 bases, with 11 bases lying between them. In nucleotides, the CDR3 is TGCGCCAGCAGCCAAGATCCCGGGGCCCACACCGGGGAGCTGTTTTTT. Translating it yields CASSQDPGAHTGELFF.

The DNA of the CDR3 is TGTGCCAGCAGCTTATTCACCGGGAAGACGGGCGCCGGGGAGCTGTTTTTT. Its protein product is CASSLFTGKTGAGELFF. This chain connects TRBV7-9 to TRBJ2-2; a possible D gene is TRBD2 (5 bases). Trimming took off 2 bases at V and 6 bases at J, with 19 bases between the two ends. CDR1 is SEHNR and CDR2 is FQNEAQ in the germline V gene (reference sequence). This CDR3 is 17 amino acids long. Full variable domain (remainder filled in from reference TRBV7-9 and TRBJ2-2): DTGVSQNPRHKITKRGQNVTFRCDPISEHNRLYWYRQTLGQGPEFLTYFQNEAQLEKSRLLSDRFSAERPKGSFSTLEIQRTEQGDSAMYLCASSLFTGKTGAGELFFGEGSRLTVL.

The chain uses TRBV29-1 and TRBJ1-5, with D perhaps matching TRBD1 (5 bases). This CDR3 has 14 amino acids. Germline CDR1 and CDR2: SQVTM and ANQGSEA. Trimming cost V 6 bases and J 0 bases, with 12 bases left between them. CDR3 in DNA: TGCAGCGTCATTTCAGGGAATAGCAATCAGCCCCAGCATTTT. Translating gives CSVISGNSNQPQHF.

The CDR3 coding sequence is TGCAGCGTTGCGGGTTACTATGGCTACACCTTC. The encoded protein is CSVAGYYGYTF. The chain employs TRBV29-1 and TRBJ1-2; D gene unclear. This CDR3 is 11 amino acids long. Germline V gene sequence: CDR1 SQVTM, CDR2 ANQGSEA. V gave up 4 bases and J gave up 3 bases, with 6 bases separating them. The variable domain in full, completed from reference TRBV29-1 and TRBJ1-2, reads SAVISQKPSRDICQRGTSLTIQCQVDSQVTMMFWYRQQPGQSLTLIATANQGSEATYESGFVIDKFPISRPNLTFSTLTVSNMSPEDSSIYLCSVAGYYGYTFGSGTRLTVV.

This sequence joins TRBV12-5 and TRBJ2-3, with D uncertain. This CDR3 contains 13 residues. Germline assignment: CDR1 LGHNT and CDR2 FRNRAP. V was cut by 4 bases and J by 5 bases, with 10 bases left in between. The CDR3 region is CASGYSEVDTQYF. The CDR3 DNA follows: TGTGCTAGTGGTTACTCCGAAGTAGATACGCAGTATTTT.

This clonotype came up a few times. The rearrangement uses TRBV14 and TRBJ1-1; TRBD1 agrees at 7 bases. Germline assignment: CDR1 SGHDN and CDR2 FVKESK. The trim removed 4 bases at V and 1 base at J, leaving 3 bases unmatched. This CDR3 comprises 14 residues. The CDR3 nucleotides read TGTGCCAGCAGCCTTTGGACAGGGAACACTGAAGCTTTCTTT. Encoded protein: CASSLWTGNTEAFF.

The V gene is TRBV15, the J gene TRBJ1-6; D is possibly TRBD1 (5 bases). Germline loops: CDR1 LNHNV, CDR2 YYDKDF (reference sequence). V lost 2 bases and J lost 5, with 7 bases in between. This CDR3 region has 14 residues. The CDR3 nucleotides are TGTGCCACCAGCAGACCGGGGGATAATTCACCCCTCCACTTT. Its protein is CATSRPGDNSPLHF.

The genes are TRBV30 and TRBJ2-2, with a tentative D call TRBD1 (6 bases). The CDR3 is 16 amino acids. The germline V gene has CDR1 GTSNPN and CDR2 SVGIG (reference sequence). V was shortened by 3 bases and J by 1 base, with 15 bases between the two germline ends. In DNA form, the CDR3 reads TGTGCCTGGAGACCGACAGGCCGCTTGAACACCGGGGAGCTGTTTTTT. Its translation: CAWRPTGRLNTGELFF.

V and J are TRBV11-2 and TRBJ2-7, with D tentatively TRBD2 (6 bases). CDR3 length: 13 amino acids. Trimming removed 3 bases at V and 6 bases at J, with 12 bases between. Germline CDR1 reads SGHAT; CDR2 reads FQNNGV. CDR3 in amino acids: CASSFLGGAEQYF. The CDR3 bases are TGTGCCAGCAGCTTCCTAGGAGGGGCCGAGCAGTACTTC.